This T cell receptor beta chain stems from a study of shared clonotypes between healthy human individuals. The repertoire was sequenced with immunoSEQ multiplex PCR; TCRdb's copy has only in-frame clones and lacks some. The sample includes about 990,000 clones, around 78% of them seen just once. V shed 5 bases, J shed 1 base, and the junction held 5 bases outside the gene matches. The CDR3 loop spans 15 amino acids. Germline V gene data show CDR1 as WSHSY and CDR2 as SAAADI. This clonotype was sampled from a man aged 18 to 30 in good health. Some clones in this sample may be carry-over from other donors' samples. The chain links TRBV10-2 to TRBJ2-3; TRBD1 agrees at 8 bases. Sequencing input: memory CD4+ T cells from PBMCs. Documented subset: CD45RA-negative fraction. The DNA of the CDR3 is TGCGCCAGCAGTCCGGACAGGGTAGGCACAGATACGCAGTATTTT. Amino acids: CASSPDRVGTDTQYF.